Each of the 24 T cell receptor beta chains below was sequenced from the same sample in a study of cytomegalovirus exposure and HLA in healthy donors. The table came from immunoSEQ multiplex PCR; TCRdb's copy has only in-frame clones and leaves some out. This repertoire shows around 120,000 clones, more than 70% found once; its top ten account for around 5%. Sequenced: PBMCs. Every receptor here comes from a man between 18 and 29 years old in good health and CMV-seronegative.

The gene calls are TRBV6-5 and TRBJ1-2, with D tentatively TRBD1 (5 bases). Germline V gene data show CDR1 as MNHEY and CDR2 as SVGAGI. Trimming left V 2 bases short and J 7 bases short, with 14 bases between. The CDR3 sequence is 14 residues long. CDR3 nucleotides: TGTGCCAGCAGTTACGTCGGGGGATCAGGTGGCTACACCTTC. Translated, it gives CASSYVGGSGGYTF.

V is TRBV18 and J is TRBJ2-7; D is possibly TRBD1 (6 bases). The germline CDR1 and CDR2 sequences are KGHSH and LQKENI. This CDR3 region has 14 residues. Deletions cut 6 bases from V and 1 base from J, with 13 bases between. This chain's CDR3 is CASSLRDNSYEQYF. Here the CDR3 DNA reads TGTGCCAGCTCCCTAAGGGACAATTCCTACGAGCAGTACTTC.

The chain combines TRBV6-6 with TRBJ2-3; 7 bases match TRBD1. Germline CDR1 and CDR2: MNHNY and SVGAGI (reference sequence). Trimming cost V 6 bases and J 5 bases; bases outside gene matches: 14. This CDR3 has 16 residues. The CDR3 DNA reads TGTGCCAGCAGCGGGGACAGAGGGGTGCCCGGAGATACGCAGTATTTT. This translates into CASSGDRGVPGDTQYF.

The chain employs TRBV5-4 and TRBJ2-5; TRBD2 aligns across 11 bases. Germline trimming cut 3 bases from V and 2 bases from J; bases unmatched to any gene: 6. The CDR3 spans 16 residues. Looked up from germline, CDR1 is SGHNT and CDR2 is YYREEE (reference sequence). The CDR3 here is CASSSKTSGVQETQYF. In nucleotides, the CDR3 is TGTGCCAGCAGCTCCAAGACTAGCGGGGTACAAGAGACCCAGTACTTC. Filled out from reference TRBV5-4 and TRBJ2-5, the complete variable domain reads ETGVTQSPTHLIKTRGQQVTLRCSSQSGHNTVSWYQQALGQGPQFIFQYYREEENGRGNFPPRFSGLQFPNYSSELNVNALELDDSALYLCASSSKTSGVQETQYFGPGTRLLVL.

CDR3 residues: CASSISAAGGRADTQYF. CDR3 sequence (DNA): TGTGCCAGTAGTATTTCCGCTGCTGGCGGGAGGGCAGATACGCAGTATTTT. This rearrangement joins TRBV19 to TRBJ2-3, with TRBD2 identical over 9 bases. J gave up 4 bases and V 3 bases, and 11 bases lay outside the gene matches. This CDR3 has 17 residues. The V gene's germline CDR1 is LNHDA and CDR2 SQIVND (reference sequence).

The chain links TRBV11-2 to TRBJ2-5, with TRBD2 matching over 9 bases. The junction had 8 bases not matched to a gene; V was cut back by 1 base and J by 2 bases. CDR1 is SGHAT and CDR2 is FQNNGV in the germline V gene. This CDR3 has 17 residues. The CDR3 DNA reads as TGTGCCAGCAGCTTAGGTTCACAGCGGGGGGCTCAAGAGACCCAGTACTTC. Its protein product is CASSLGSQRGAQETQYF. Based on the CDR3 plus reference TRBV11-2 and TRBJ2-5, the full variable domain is EAGVAQSPRYKIIEKRQSVAFWCNPISGHATLYWYQQILGQGPKLLIQFQNNGVVDDSQLPKDRFSAERLKGVDSTLKIQPAKLEDSAVYLCASSLGSQRGAQETQYFGPGTRLLVL.

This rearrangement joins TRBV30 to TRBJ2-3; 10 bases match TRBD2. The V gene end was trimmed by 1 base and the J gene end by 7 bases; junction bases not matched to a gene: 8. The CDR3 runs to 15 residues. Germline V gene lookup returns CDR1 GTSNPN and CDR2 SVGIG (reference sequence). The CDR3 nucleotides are TGTGCCTGGAGTGGCCTAGCGGGAGTCCCTTATACGCAGTATTTT. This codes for CAWSGLAGVPYTQYF.

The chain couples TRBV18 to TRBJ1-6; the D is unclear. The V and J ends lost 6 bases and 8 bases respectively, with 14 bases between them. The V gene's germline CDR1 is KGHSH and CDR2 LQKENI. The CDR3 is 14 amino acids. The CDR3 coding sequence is TGTGCCAGCTCCTCAACCGCCGGGGATTCACCCCTCCACTTT. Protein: CASSSTAGDSPLHF.

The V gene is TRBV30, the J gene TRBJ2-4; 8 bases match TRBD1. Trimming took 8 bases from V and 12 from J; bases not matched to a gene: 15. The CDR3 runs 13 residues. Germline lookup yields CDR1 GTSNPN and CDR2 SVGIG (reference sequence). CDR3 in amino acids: CAGDRGPRAGQYF. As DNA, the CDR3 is TGTGCCGGAGACAGGGGCCCTCGAGCTGGTCAGTACTTC.

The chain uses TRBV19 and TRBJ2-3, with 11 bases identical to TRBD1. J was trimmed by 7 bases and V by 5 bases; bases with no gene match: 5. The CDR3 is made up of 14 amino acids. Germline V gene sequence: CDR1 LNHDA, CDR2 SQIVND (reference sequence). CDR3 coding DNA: TGTGCCAGTAGTGGCGGACAGGGGGCCTATACGCAGTATTTT. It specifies CASSGGQGAYTQYF. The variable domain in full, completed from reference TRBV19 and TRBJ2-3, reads DGGITQSPKYLFRKEGQNVTLSCEQNLNHDAMYWYRQDPGQGLRLIYYSQIVNDFQKGDIAEGYSVSREKKESFPLTVTSAQKNPTAFYLCASSGGQGAYTQYFGPGTRLTVL.

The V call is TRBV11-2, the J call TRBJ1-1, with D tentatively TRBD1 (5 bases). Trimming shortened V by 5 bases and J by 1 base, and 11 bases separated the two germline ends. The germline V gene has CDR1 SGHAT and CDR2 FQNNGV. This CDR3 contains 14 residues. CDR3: CASSLRQTNTEAFF. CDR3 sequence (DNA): TGTGCCAGCAGCCTACGACAGACGAACACTGAAGCTTTCTTT.

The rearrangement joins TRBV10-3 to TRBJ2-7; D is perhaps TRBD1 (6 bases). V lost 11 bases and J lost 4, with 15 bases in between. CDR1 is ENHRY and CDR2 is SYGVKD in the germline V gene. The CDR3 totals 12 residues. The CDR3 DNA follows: TGTGCCTCGCTAGGGGGTCGGTACGAGCAGTACTTC. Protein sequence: CASLGGRYEQYF.

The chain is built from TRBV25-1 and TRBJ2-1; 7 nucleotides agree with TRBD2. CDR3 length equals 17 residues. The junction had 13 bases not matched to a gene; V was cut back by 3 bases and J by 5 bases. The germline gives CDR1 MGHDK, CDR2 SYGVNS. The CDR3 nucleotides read TGTGCCAGCAGTGACCTGCCTTCGGGAGGCAGAAACAATGAGCAGTTCTTC. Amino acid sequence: CASSDLPSGGRNNEQFF.

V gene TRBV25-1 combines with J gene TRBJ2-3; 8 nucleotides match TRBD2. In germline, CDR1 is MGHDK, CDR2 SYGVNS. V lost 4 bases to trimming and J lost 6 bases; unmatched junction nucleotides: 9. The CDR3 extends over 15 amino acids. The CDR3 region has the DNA TGTGCCAGCAGTGCCCATGCCGGGGGGGGTGATACGCAGTATTTT. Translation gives CASSAHAGGGDTQYF.

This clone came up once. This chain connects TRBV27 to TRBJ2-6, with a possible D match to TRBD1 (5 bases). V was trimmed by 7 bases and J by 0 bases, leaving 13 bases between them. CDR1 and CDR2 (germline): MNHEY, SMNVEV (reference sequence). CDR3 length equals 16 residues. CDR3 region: CASTSGHHSGANVLTF. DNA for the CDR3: TGTGCCAGCACTTCCGGACACCACTCTGGGGCCAACGTCCTGACTTTC. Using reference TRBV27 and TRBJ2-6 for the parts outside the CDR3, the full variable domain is EAQVTQNPRYLITVTGKKLTVTCSQNMNHEYMSWYRQDPGLGLRQIYYSMNVEVTDKGDVPEGYKVSRKEKRNFPLILESPSPNQTSLYFCASTSGHHSGANVLTFGAGSRLTVL.

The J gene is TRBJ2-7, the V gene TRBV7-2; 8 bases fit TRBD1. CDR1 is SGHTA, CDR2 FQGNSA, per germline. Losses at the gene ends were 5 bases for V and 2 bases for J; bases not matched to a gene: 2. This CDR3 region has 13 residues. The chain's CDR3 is CASSRDRTYEQYF. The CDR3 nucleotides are TGTGCCAGCAGCCGGGACAGGACCTACGAGCAGTACTTC.

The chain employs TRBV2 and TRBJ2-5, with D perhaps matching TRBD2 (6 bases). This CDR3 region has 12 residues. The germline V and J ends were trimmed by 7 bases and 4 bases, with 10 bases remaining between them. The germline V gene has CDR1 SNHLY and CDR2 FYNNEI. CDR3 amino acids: CASMGGRETQYF. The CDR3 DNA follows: TGTGCCAGCATGGGGGGTAGAGAGACCCAGTACTTC. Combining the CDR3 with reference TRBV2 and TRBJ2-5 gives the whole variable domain EPEVTQTPSHQVTQMGQEVILRCVPISNHLYFYWYRQILGQKVEFLVSFYNNEISEKSEIFDDQFSVERPDGSNFTLKIRSTKLEDSAMYFCASMGGRETQYFGPGTRLLVL.

As DNA, the CDR3 is TGTGCCAGCAGGCCCTTAGGACTCTACAATGAGCAGTTCTTC. This gives the protein CASRPLGLYNEQFF. The rearrangement links TRBV6-5 to TRBJ2-1, with D maybe TRBD2 (5 bases). The CDR3 covers 14 residues. Trimming took 6 bases from V and 3 from J, leaving 12 bases between them. Germline V gives CDR1 MNHEY, CDR2 SVGAGI.

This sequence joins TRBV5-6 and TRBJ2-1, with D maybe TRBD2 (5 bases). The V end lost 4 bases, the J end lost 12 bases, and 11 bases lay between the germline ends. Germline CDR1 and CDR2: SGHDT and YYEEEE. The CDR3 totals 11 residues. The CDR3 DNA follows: TGTGCCAGCAGCGATACTAGGGCGCAGTTCTTC. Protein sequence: CASSDTRAQFF.

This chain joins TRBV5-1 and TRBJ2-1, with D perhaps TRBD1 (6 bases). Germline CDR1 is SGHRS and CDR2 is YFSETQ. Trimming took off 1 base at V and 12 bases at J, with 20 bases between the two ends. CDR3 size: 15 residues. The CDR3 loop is CASSLSTGQKGGQFF. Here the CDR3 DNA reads TGCGCCAGCAGCTTGAGCACAGGGCAAAAGGGCGGGCAGTTCTTC.

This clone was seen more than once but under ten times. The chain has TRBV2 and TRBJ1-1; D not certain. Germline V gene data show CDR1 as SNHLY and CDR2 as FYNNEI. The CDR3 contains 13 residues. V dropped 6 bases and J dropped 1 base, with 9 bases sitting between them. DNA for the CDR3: TGTGCCAGCAGGTACCGACAGAACACTGAAGCTTTCTTT. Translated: CASRYRQNTEAFF.

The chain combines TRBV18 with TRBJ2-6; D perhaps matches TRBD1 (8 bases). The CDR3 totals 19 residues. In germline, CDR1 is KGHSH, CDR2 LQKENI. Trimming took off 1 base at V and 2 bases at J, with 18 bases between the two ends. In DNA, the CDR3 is TGTGCCAGCTCACCACTCTCGACAGGGGACTATACTGGGGCCAACGTCCTGACTTTC. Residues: CASSPLSTGDYTGANVLTF.

CDR3 sequence (DNA): TGTGCCAGCAGCTCACAGGGAGTACGAACCGGGGAGCTGTTTTTT. Amino acids: CASSSQGVRTGELFF. This sequence joins TRBV5-4 and TRBJ2-2, with D possibly matching TRBD1 (6 bases). This CDR3 has 15 amino acids. Trimming stripped 3 bases from V and 5 bases from J, with 14 bases between. Germline loops: CDR1 SGHNT, CDR2 YYREEE (reference sequence).

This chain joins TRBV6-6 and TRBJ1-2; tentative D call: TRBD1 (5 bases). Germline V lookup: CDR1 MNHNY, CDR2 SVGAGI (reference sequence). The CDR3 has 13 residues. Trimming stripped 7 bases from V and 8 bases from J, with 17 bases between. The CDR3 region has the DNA TGTGCCAGCATCGGACAAGTATCCATGGGCTACACCTTC. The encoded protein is CASIGQVSMGYTF.